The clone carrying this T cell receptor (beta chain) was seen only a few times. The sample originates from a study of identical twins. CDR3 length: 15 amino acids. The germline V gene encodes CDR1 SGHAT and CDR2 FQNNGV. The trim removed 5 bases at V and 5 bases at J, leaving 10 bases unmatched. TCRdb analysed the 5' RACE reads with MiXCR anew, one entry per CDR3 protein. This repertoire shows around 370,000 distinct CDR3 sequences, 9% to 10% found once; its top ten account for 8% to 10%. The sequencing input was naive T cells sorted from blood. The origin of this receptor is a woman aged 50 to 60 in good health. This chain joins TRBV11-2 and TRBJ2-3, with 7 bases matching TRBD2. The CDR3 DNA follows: TGTGCCAGCAGCCCCGGTGGGGGAGGGGTAGATACGCAGTATTTT. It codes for CASSPGGGGVDTQYF.